One sample yielded the 28 T cell receptor beta chains listed below, sequenced in a study of spatial heterogeneity in lung cancer. From the 5' RACE reads, TCRdb called clonotypes with MiXCR, one entry per CDR3 protein. This sample has nearly 50,000 distinct CDR3 sequences; 7.5% to 9% occur once, and the top ten carry about an eighth. Stated time point: sample taken at primary tumor resection. Sequencing of whole RNA from tumor, nontumor lung or frozen PBMC involved no sorting. Sequenced here: PBMCs, sampled at surgery. These receptor sequences come from a female donor with early-stage non-small cell lung cancer.

This clonotype turned up a few times. This chain uses TRBV7-2 with TRBJ2-7; D not resolved. The CDR3 consists of 15 residues. Deletions cut 1 base from V and 2 bases from J, with 12 bases between. CDR1 is SGHTA, CDR2 FQGNSA, per germline. CDR3 nucleotides: TGTGCCAGCAGCTTAGAGGGCCTCGAGGCCTACGAGCAGTACTTC. Translated, it gives CASSLEGLEAYEQYF. Drawing the rest from reference TRBV7-2 and TRBJ2-7, the complete variable domain is GAGVSQSPSNKVTEKGKDVELRCDPISGHTALYWYRQSLGQGLEFLIYFQGNSAPDKSGLPSDRFSAERTGGSVSTLTIQRTQQEDSAVYLCASSLEGLEAYEQYFGPGTRLTVT.

This clonotype was seen ten or more times. The chain couples TRBV12-3 or TRBV12-4 to TRBJ2-1; tentative D call: TRBD1 (6 bases). Trimming pared 9 bases from V and 3 bases from J, leaving 12 bases between. The CDR3 has 13 residues. CDR3 DNA sequence: TGTGCCAGTATCGACAGGTACTACAATGAGCAGTTCTTC. This codes for CASIDRYYNEQFF.

This clonotype was detected a few times. The chain has TRBV19 and TRBJ1-5; D uncertain. V was shortened by 5 bases and J by 0 bases, with 11 bases between the two germline ends. CDR1 is LNHDA and CDR2 is SQIVND in the germline V gene (reference sequence). CDR3 length: 15 amino acids. The chain's CDR3 is CASSLTRYSNQPQHF. In DNA, the CDR3 is TGTGCCAGTAGTCTGACTCGTTATAGCAATCAGCCCCAGCATTTT.

This clonotype was seen only a few times. The rearrangement joins TRBV7-2 to TRBJ1-5; tentative D call: TRBD1 (6 bases). Trimming cost V 1 base and J 0 bases, with 10 bases left between them. CDR3 length: 16 residues. Germline V gene lookup returns CDR1 SGHTA and CDR2 FQGNSA. CDR3 loop: CASSLVGGHSNQPQHF. For the CDR3, the DNA is TGTGCCAGCAGCTTAGTAGGGGGACATAGCAATCAGCCCCAGCATTTT.

This chain joins TRBV14 and TRBJ1-2, with TRBD1 matching 8 bases. The ends lost 5 bases at V and 8 bases at J; junction bases unmatched: 7. The CDR3 totals 13 residues. Germline CDR1 is SGHDN and CDR2 is FVKESK. The chain's CDR3 is CASSWTGWIGYTF. The DNA for the CDR3 is TGTGCCAGCAGCTGGACAGGGTGGATAGGCTACACCTTC.

This rearrangement joins TRBV4-3 to TRBJ1-6, with D possibly being TRBD1 (6 bases). Trimming removed 1 base from V and 7 bases from J, with 11 bases in between. Germline CDR1 LGHNA, CDR2 YSLEER. The CDR3 is made up of 15 amino acids. The CDR3 reads CASSQVQGRNSPLHF. Written as DNA, the CDR3 is TGCGCCAGCAGCCAAGTCCAGGGGAGGAATTCACCCCTCCACTTT.

This clonotype has at least ten counts. The chain combines TRBV19 with TRBJ1-2; 10 bases line up with TRBD1. This CDR3 is 15 amino acids long. Germline-derived CDR1 and CDR2 are LNHDA and SQIVND (reference sequence). Germline trimming cut 8 bases from V and 5 bases from J; bases unmatched to any gene: 11. As DNA, the CDR3 is TGTGCCAGTCAGTCCGGGACAGGGGCTCGTTATGGCTACACCTTC. Protein product: CASQSGTGARYGYTF.

The V call is TRBV7-8, the J call TRBJ1-6; no definite D call. Deletions cut 1 base from V and 7 bases from J, with 8 bases between. Germline lookup yields CDR1 SGHVS and CDR2 FQNEAQ. This CDR3 comprises 14 residues. In nucleotides, the CDR3 is TGTGCCAGCAGCTTAGGTGGTTGGAATTCACCCCTCCACTTT. Translated, it gives CASSLGGWNSPLHF.

The chain combines TRBV20-1 with TRBJ2-5; D is unresolved. The germline CDR1 and CDR2 sequences are DFQATT and SNEGSKA (reference sequence). The CDR3 extends over 11 amino acids. Trimming removed 3 bases from V and 5 bases from J, with 7 bases in between. The CDR3 DNA sequence: TGCAGTGCTAGTCCCACTGAGACCCAGTACTTC. Protein sequence: CSASPTETQYF.

This clonotype has just a few counts. The genes are TRBV2 and TRBJ2-2; 7 bases line up with TRBD2. The CDR3 runs 15 residues. From germline, CDR1 is SNHLY and CDR2 FYNNEI. V was clipped by 7 bases and J by 4 bases; unmatched bases: 9. CDR3 region: CASIPGTTITGELFF. The DNA for the CDR3 is TGTGCCAGCATCCCCGGGACTACCATCACCGGGGAGCTGTTTTTT.

This clonotype was seen ten or more times. The rearrangement uses TRBV30 and TRBJ2-4; 9 nucleotides match TRBD1. Germline trimming cut 4 bases from V and 3 bases from J; bases unmatched to any gene: 10. The CDR3 extends over 16 amino acids. Germline V gene lookup returns CDR1 GTSNPN and CDR2 SVGIG (reference sequence). In nucleotides, the CDR3 is TGTGCCTGGATCCCGGGACAGGGTAGGGGCAAAAACATTCAGTACTTC. Amino acid sequence: CAWIPGQGRGKNIQYF.

The rearrangement links TRBV5-4 to TRBJ1-6, with 8 bases fitting TRBD1. The CDR3 extends over 16 amino acids. CDR1 is SGHNT, CDR2 YYREEE, per germline (reference sequence). V trimming: 2 bases; J trimming: 7 bases; junction bases outside the gene matches: 8. The CDR3 DNA is TGTGCCAGCAGCTTTGTAAGGACAGGGAGGAATTCACCCCTCCACTTT. This sequence encodes CASSFVRTGRNSPLHF.

The table lists this clonotype with a few counts. The DNA of the CDR3 is TGTGCCAGCAGCCTCGGACTAGCAGTGGGCCTCACAGATACGCAGTATTTT. It is translated as CASSLGLAVGLTDTQYF. The chain couples TRBV6-2 or TRBV6-3 to TRBJ2-3, with TRBD2 identical over 8 bases. The length of the CDR3 is 17 residues. The V and J ends lost 6 bases and 2 bases, in that order; junction bases with no gene match: 13. Per the germline V gene, CDR1 is MNHEY and CDR2 is SVGEGT.

At least ten counts were recorded for this clonotype. V gene TRBV2 combines with J gene TRBJ2-3; 7 nucleotides align to TRBD2. The CDR3 loop spans 13 amino acids. V was pared by 7 bases and J by 2 bases, with 3 bases of the junction left unmatched. The germline CDR1 and CDR2 sequences are SNHLY and FYNNEI. The CDR3 sequence: CASKAGNTDTQYF. The CDR3 DNA reads as TGTGCCAGCAAAGCGGGGAACACAGATACGCAGTATTTT.

There are a few counts of this clonotype. The chain joins TRBV28 to TRBJ2-1; the match to TRBD2 covers 12 bases. Germline lookup yields CDR1 MDHEN and CDR2 SYDVKM. The ends lost 3 bases at V and 6 bases at J; junction bases unmatched: 6. There are 16 residues in the CDR3. The CDR3 DNA sequence: TGTGCCAGCAGTTTGGCTAGCGGGGGGGCCATCAATGAGCAGTTCTTC. This gives the protein CASSLASGGAINEQFF.

This chain connects TRBV6-2 or TRBV6-3 to TRBJ2-5, with D hard to call. V was clipped by 2 bases and J by 2 bases, with 6 bases between them. The CDR3 contains 13 residues. Germline CDR1 reads MNHEY; CDR2 reads SVGEGT. CDR3: CASSYTEQETQYF. The CDR3 coding sequence is TGTGCCAGCAGTTACACAGAGCAAGAGACCCAGTACTTC.

This clonotype was detected many times. This chain joins TRBV13 and TRBJ1-1; unclear D gene. The CDR3 covers 14 residues. V was trimmed by 3 bases and J by 4 bases, leaving 12 bases between them. The V gene's germline CDR1 is PRHDT and CDR2 FYEKMQ (reference sequence). CDR3 sequence: CASSLALGSTEAFF. CDR3 DNA: TGTGCCAGCAGCTTGGCGCTGGGGAGCACTGAAGCTTTCTTT.

A few counts support this clonotype. The chain combines TRBV10-3 with TRBJ1-5; D gene ambiguous. V was cut by 6 bases and J by 3 bases, with 18 bases left in between. The CDR3 has 16 residues. Germline V gene lookup returns CDR1 ENHRY and CDR2 SYGVKD. The DNA for the CDR3 is TGTGCCATCAGCCCCGCGTTAGACGGGCACAATCAGCCCCAGCATTTT. Protein: CAISPALDGHNQPQHF.

Many counts were recorded for this clonotype. The chain has TRBV10-2 and TRBJ1-1, with TRBD1 identical over 9 bases. J gave up 3 bases and V 6 bases, and 5 bases lay outside the gene matches. CDR1 is WSHSY and CDR2 is SAAADI in the germline V gene. The CDR3 is 14 residues long. CDR3 region: CASRTGGDYTEAFF. The CDR3 DNA reads TGCGCCAGCAGAACAGGGGGCGACTACACTGAAGCTTTCTTT.

The V call is TRBV2, the J call TRBJ2-7, with TRBD2 matching over 7 bases. Germline V gene sequence: CDR1 SNHLY, CDR2 FYNNEI. Germline trimming cut 7 bases from V and 6 bases from J; bases unmatched to any gene: 12. This CDR3 is 14 amino acids long. The CDR3 bases are TGTGCCAGCACCCCAAGCCGGGGGGAGGGCGAGCAGTACTTC. Its translation: CASTPSRGEGEQYF.

V usage is TRBV2 and J usage is TRBJ1-1; D not resolved. This CDR3 spans 14 amino acids. Germline-derived CDR1 and CDR2 are SNHLY and FYNNEI. V lost 8 bases to trimming and J lost 3 bases, with 16 bases between them. The CDR3 reads CASSVTGLDTEAFF. The CDR3 DNA reads TGTGCCAGCTCAGTCACTGGGTTGGACACTGAAGCTTTCTTT.

This clonotype appeared a few times. This chain connects TRBV7-2 to TRBJ2-3; the D is unclear. In germline, CDR1 is SGHTA, CDR2 FQGNSA. Trimming took off 1 base at V and 5 bases at J, with 7 bases between the two ends. The CDR3 length is 13 residues. The CDR3 sequence: CASSLERQDTQYF. CDR3 nucleotide sequence: TGTGCCAGCAGCTTAGAACGTCAAGATACGCAGTATTTT. The full variable domain, its missing parts supplied by reference TRBV7-2 and TRBJ2-3, is GAGVSQSPSNKVTEKGKDVELRCDPISGHTALYWYRQSLGQGLEFLIYFQGNSAPDKSGLPSDRFSAERTGGSVSTLTIQRTQQEDSAVYLCASSLERQDTQYFGPGTRLTVL.

This clonotype was seen a handful of times. The rearrangement links TRBV7-9 to TRBJ1-4; a weak D match, TRBD1 (6 bases). This CDR3 contains 13 residues. V was pared by 5 bases and J by 8 bases, with 12 bases between. Germline values: CDR1 SEHNR, CDR2 FQNEAQ (reference sequence). CDR3 DNA sequence: TGTGCCAGCAGCGGCCGGACAGAAGAAAAACTGTTTTTT. Residues: CASSGRTEEKLFF.

This clonotype was recorded many times. The J gene is TRBJ2-7, the V gene TRBV2; 7 bases are a match to TRBD1. CDR3 length equals 13 residues. The V and J ends lost 11 bases and 2 bases, in that order; junction bases with no gene match: 9. CDR1 and CDR2 from the germline V gene are SNHLY and FYNNEI. CDR3 sequence: CAGLGGQTYEQYF. The CDR3 bases are TGTGCCGGACTTGGGGGACAGACCTACGAGCAGTACTTC.

This clonotype was observed a few times. The genes are TRBV20-1 and TRBJ2-1; D is unclear. Trimming left V 3 bases short and J 6 bases short, with 6 bases between. Germline values: CDR1 DFQATT, CDR2 SNEGSKA (reference sequence). The CDR3 is made up of 11 amino acids. CDR3 nucleotides: TGCAGTGCTAGTTCCCCCAATGAGCAGTTCTTC. Translated, it gives CSASSPNEQFF.

This clonotype was recorded many times. The V call is TRBV29-1, the J call TRBJ1-1; tentative D call: TRBD1 (6 bases). Per germline, CDR1 SQVTM and CDR2 ANQGSEA. Trimming took off 6 bases at V and 4 bases at J, with 24 bases between the two ends. The CDR3 contains 16 residues. The chain's CDR3 is CSVSWQGLGYSTEAFF. The CDR3 DNA reads TGCAGCGTAAGCTGGCAGGGGTTGGGGTATTCCACTGAAGCTTTCTTT.

The sample holds many counts of this clonotype. This chain joins TRBV7-2 and TRBJ2-3; 8 nucleotides align to TRBD2. Looked up from germline, CDR1 is SGHTA and CDR2 is FQGNSA. The CDR3 loop spans 16 amino acids. The V and J ends lost 4 bases and 2 bases, in that order; junction bases with no gene match: 8. The CDR3 here is CASSSQSGGTTDTQYF. For the CDR3, the DNA is TGTGCCAGCAGCTCCCAATCGGGGGGGACCACAGATACGCAGTATTTT.

This clonotype was seen many times. This chain joins TRBV4-2 and TRBJ2-6; unclear D gene. Per germline, CDR1 LGHNA and CDR2 YNFKEQ. The V end lost 0 bases, the J end lost 0 bases, and 9 bases lay between the germline ends. This CDR3 is 17 amino acids long. The CDR3 region has the DNA TGTGCCAGCAGCCAAGATTACGGAGTCTCTGGGGCCAACGTCCTGACTTTC. It yields the protein CASSQDYGVSGANVLTF.